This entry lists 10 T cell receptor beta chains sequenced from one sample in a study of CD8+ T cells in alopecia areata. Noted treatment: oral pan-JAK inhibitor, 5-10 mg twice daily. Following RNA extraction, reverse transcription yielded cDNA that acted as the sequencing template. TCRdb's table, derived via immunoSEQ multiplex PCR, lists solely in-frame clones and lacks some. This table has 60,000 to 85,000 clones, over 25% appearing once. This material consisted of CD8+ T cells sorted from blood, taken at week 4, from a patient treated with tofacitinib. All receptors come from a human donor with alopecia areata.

The DNA of the CDR3 is TGTGCCTGGAGCGGGGACAGGGGAACCTACGAGCAGTACTTC. Its translation is CAWSGDRGTYEQYF. V usage is TRBV30 and J usage is TRBJ2-7; the match to TRBD1 covers 10 bases. The CDR3 runs to 14 residues. Germline CDR1 reads GTSNPN; CDR2 reads SVGIG (reference sequence). Unmatched junction bases numbered 4, after V lost 3 bases and J lost 2 bases.

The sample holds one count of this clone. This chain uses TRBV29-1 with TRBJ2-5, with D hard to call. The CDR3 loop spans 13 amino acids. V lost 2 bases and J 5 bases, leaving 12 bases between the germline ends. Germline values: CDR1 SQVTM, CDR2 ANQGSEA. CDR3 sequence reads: CSVEIAGPETQYF. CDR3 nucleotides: TGCAGCGTTGAAATTGCAGGACCCGAGACCCAGTACTTC. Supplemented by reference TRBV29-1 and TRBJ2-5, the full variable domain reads SAVISQKPSRDICQRGTSLTIQCQVDSQVTMMFWYRQQPGQSLTLIATANQGSEATYESGFVIDKFPISRPNLTFSTLTVSNMSPEDSSIYLCSVEIAGPETQYFGPGTRLLVL.

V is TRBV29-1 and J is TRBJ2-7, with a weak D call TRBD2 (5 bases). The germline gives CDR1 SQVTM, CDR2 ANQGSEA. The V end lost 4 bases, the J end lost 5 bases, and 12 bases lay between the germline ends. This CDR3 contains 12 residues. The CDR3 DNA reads TGCAGCGTTGCCGGAGGCCGTCACGAGCAGTACTTC. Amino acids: CSVAGGRHEQYF.

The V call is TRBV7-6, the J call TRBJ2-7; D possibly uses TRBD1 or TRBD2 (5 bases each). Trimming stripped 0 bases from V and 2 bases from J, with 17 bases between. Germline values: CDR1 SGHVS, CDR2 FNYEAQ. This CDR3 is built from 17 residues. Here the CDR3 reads CASSLARESLAPYEQYF. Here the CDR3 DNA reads TGTGCCAGCAGCTTAGCCAGGGAGTCACTCGCCCCCTACGAGCAGTACTTC.

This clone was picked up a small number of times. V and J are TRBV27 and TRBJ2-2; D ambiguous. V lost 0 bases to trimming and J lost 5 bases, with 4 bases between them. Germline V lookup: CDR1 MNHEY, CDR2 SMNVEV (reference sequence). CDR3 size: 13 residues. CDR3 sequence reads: CASSLSLTGELFF. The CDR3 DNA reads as TGTGCCAGCAGTTTATCACTAACCGGGGAGCTGTTTTTT.

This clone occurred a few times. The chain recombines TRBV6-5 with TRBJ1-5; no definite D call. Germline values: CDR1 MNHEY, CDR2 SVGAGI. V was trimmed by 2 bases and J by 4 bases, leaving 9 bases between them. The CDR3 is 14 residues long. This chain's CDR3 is CASSYDRGNQPQHF. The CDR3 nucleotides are TGTGCCAGCAGTTACGATCGTGGGAATCAGCCCCAGCATTTT.

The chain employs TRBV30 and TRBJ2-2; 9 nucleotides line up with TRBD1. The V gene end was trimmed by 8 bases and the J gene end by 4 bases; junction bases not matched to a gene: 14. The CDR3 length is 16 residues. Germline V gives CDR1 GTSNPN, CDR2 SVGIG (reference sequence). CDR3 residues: CASWPPGQGVTGELFF. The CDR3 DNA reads TGTGCCAGCTGGCCCCCGGGACAGGGAGTCACCGGGGAGCTGTTTTTT.

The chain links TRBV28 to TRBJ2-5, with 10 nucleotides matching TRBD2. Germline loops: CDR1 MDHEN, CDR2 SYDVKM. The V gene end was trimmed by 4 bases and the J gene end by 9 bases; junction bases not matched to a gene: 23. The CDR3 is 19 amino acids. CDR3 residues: CASSSTRDSAGTSAEAQYF. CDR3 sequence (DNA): TGTGCCAGCAGTTCCACCCGGGACAGCGCCGGGACTAGCGCGGAGGCCCAGTACTTC. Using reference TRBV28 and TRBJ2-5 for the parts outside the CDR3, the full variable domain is DVKVTQSSRYLVKRTGEKVFLECVQDMDHENMFWYRQDPGLGLRLIYFSYDVKMKEKGDIPEGYSVSREKKERFSLILESASTNQTSMYLCASSSTRDSAGTSAEAQYFGPGTRLLVL.

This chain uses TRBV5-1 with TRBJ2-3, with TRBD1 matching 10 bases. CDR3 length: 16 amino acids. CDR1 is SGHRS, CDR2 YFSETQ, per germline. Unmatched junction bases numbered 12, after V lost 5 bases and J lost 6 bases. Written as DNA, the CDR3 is TGCGCCAGCAGACGGACCGGGACAGGGGTTTTGGATACGCAGTATTTT. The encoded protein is CASRRTGTGVLDTQYF.

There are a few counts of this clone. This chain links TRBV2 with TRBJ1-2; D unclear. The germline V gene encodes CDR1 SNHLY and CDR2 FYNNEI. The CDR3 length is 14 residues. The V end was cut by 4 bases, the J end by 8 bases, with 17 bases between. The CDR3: CASSGRYGEPGYTF. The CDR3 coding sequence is TGTGCCAGCAGTGGTCGGTATGGCGAGCCCGGCTACACCTTC. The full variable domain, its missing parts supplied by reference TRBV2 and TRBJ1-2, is EPEVTQTPSHQVTQMGQEVILRCVPISNHLYFYWYRQILGQKVEFLVSFYNNEISEKSEIFDDQFSVERPDGSNFTLKIRSTKLEDSAMYFCASSGRYGEPGYTFGSGTRLTVV.